These 25 T cell receptor beta chains originate from one sample sequenced in a study of blood T cell repertoires in COVID-19. This table comes from immunoSEQ multiplex PCR, and its TCRdb copy is limited to in-frame clones, with some not included. The table has some 150,000 clones, 75% to 90% seen once. The sequencing input was PBMCs or T cells enriched from blood (not recorded which). The receptors were gathered from a woman aged 18-29 years who had recovered from COVID-19.

This chain uses TRBV9 with TRBJ2-5, with D perhaps TRBD2 (5 bases). Germline assignment: CDR1 SGDLS and CDR2 YYNGEE. The CDR3 length is 17 residues. The V and J ends lost 4 bases and 1 base respectively, with 20 bases between them. This CDR3 reads CASSPRGGPDFQETQYF. CDR3 coding DNA: TGTGCCAGCAGCCCACGGGGTGGGCCCGATTTCCAAGAGACCCAGTACTTC. Full variable domain (missing parts from reference TRBV9 and TRBJ2-5): DSGVTQTPKHLITATGQRVTLRCSPRSGDLSVYWYQQSLDQGLQFLIQYYNGEERAKGNILERFSAQQFPDLHSELNLSSLELGDSALYFCASSPRGGPDFQETQYFGPGTRLLVL.

The CDR3 region is CASSPRADFSSTDTQYF. DNA for the CDR3: TGTGCCAGCTCACCAAGGGCGGACTTCTCTAGCACAGATACGCAGTATTTT. The chain is built from TRBV18 and TRBJ2-3, with D possibly matching TRBD2 (5 bases). Germline CDR1 is KGHSH and CDR2 is LQKENI. Trimming shortened V by 2 bases and J by 0 bases, and 15 bases separated the two germline ends. The CDR3 has 17 amino acids.

The chain couples TRBV6-5 to TRBJ1-2, with D possibly matching TRBD1 (6 bases). The CDR3 runs 15 residues. Germline CDR1 MNHEY, CDR2 SVGAGI. Trimming took 7 bases from V and 3 from J, leaving 18 bases between them. The CDR3 spells CASTPGSGGHYGYTF. The DNA of the CDR3 is TGTGCCAGCACCCCAGGGTCGGGGGGGCACTATGGCTACACCTTC.

This sequence joins TRBV19 and TRBJ2-1; TRBD2 agrees at 16 bases. The CDR3 has 18 amino acids. Germline CDR1 reads LNHDA; CDR2 reads SQIVND (reference sequence). After removal of 7 bases from V and 3 bases from J, the junction contained 9 bases not matched to a gene. The CDR3 DNA follows: TGTGCCAGTACCCCAGGGACTAGCGGGAGGGCCTACTACAATGAGCAGTTCTTC. The encoded protein is CASTPGTSGRAYYNEQFF.

The J gene is TRBJ2-1, the V gene TRBV7-9, with 10 nucleotides matching TRBD1. From germline, CDR1 is SEHNR and CDR2 FQNEAQ (reference sequence). This CDR3 region has 16 residues. Trimming cost V 1 base and J 3 bases; bases outside gene matches: 3. The CDR3, as DNA: TGTGCCAGCAGCTTAGGACGGGACAGGGGCTACAATGAGCAGTTCTTC. Protein: CASSLGRDRGYNEQFF.

This clone came up once. In DNA form, the CDR3 reads TGTGCCAGTAGTATTACTAGCGGGAGGGCCCTCGCCGGGGAGCTGTTTTTT. The encoded protein is CASSITSGRALAGELFF. The chain recombines TRBV19 with TRBJ2-2, with 13 bases aligning to TRBD2. Unmatched junction bases numbered 7, after V lost 3 bases and J lost 6 bases. Germline CDR1 is LNHDA and CDR2 is SQIVND (reference sequence). The CDR3 has 17 residues.

The chain joins TRBV5-1 to TRBJ2-2; no clear D. The length of the CDR3 is 17 residues. The germline CDR1 and CDR2 sequences are SGHRS and YFSETQ. The V end lost 0 bases, the J end lost 5 bases, and 17 bases lay between the germline ends. CDR3 in amino acids: CASSLVFRLVETGELFF. The CDR3 coding sequence is TGCGCCAGCAGCTTGGTTTTCCGTCTAGTAGAAACCGGGGAGCTGTTTTTT.

The rearrangement links TRBV9 to TRBJ2-2; TRBD2 matches at 7 bases. Germline V gene data show CDR1 as SGDLS and CDR2 as YYNGEE. The CDR3 sequence is 13 residues long. V lost 7 bases to trimming and J lost 2 bases; unmatched junction nucleotides: 2. CDR3 nucleotide sequence: TGTGCCAGCTGGGGGGGAAACACCGGGGAGCTGTTTTTT. Protein sequence: CASWGGNTGELFF.

The chain uses TRBV5-1 and TRBJ2-1, with a tentative D call TRBD2 (6 bases). The germline V gene encodes CDR1 SGHRS and CDR2 YFSETQ. V was trimmed by 2 bases and J by 2 bases, leaving 11 bases between them. CDR3 length: 15 residues. The CDR3 DNA follows: TGCGCCAGCAGCTTTCGGGAGATCCCCTACAATGAGCAGTTCTTC. Encoded protein: CASSFREIPYNEQFF.

This chain joins TRBV6-1 and TRBJ1-2; D gene ambiguous. The CDR3 spans 15 residues. Germline values: CDR1 MNHNS, CDR2 SASEGT. V was cut by 2 bases and J by 6 bases, with 16 bases left in between. The CDR3 reads CASSESGRESNGYTF. CDR3 DNA: TGTGCCAGCAGTGAATCGGGGAGGGAGAGCAATGGCTACACCTTC.

The V gene is TRBV14, the J gene TRBJ1-4; D gene unclear. This CDR3 comprises 16 residues. Germline V gives CDR1 SGHDN, CDR2 FVKESK. With 0 bases removed from V and 10 bases from J, the gap between germline ends came to 18 bases. CDR3 loop: CASSQDPPIKEGKLFF. The CDR3 DNA is TGTGCCAGCAGCCAAGATCCCCCGATAAAAGAGGGAAAACTGTTTTTT.

This chain links TRBV5-1 with TRBJ2-2; D is possibly TRBD1 (5 bases). Germline lookup yields CDR1 SGHRS and CDR2 YFSETQ. The CDR3 runs 17 residues. Deletions cut 4 bases from V and 2 bases from J, with 18 bases between. CDR3 loop: CASSPIGALQNTGELFF. CDR3 DNA sequence: TGCGCCAGCAGCCCTATAGGGGCACTCCAAAACACCGGGGAGCTGTTTTTT.

In its sample, this clone was seen a few times. The CDR3 loop reads CASRLAGRIADTQYF. As DNA, the CDR3 is TGTGCAAGTCGCTTAGCGGGGAGGATTGCAGATACGCAGTATTTT. The gene calls are TRBV12-2 and TRBJ2-3; the table gives TRBD2 as D, unverified against the DNA. TRBV12-2 is deemed a pseudogene. CDR3 length: 15 amino acids.

V is TRBV19 and J is TRBJ1-5, with TRBD1 matching over 7 bases. Trimming at V came to 5 bases and at J to 12 bases, leaving 4 bases not matched to a gene. This CDR3 contains 11 residues. Germline V gene lookup returns CDR1 LNHDA and CDR2 SQIVND (reference sequence). CDR3 coding DNA: TGTGCCAGTAGTGGTAGGGACAGCCAGCATTTT. Translating it yields CASSGRDSQHF. Drawing the rest from reference TRBV19 and TRBJ1-5, the complete variable domain is DGGITQSPKYLFRKEGQNVTLSCEQNLNHDAMYWYRQDPGQGLRLIYYSQIVNDFQKGDIAEGYSVSREKKESFPLTVTSAQKNPTAFYLCASSGRDSQHFGDGTRLSIL.

The chain joins TRBV7-6 to TRBJ2-5; D gene ambiguous. The CDR3 spans 13 residues. V lost 5 bases, J lost 2 bases, and 9 bases lay in between. In germline, CDR1 is SGHVS, CDR2 FNYEAQ. The CDR3 DNA follows: TGTGCCAGCAGCATAAGAGGTCAAGAGACCCAGTACTTC. It yields the protein CASSIRGQETQYF.

This chain uses TRBV28 with TRBJ1-3, with D maybe TRBD1 (5 bases). The length of the CDR3 is 15 residues. Trimming removed 3 bases from V and 1 base from J, with 10 bases in between. Germline V CDR1 and CDR2: MDHEN, SYDVKM. The CDR3, as DNA: TGTGCCAGCAGTTTTCGGGGGATTTCTGGAAACACCATATATTTT. Its protein product is CASSFRGISGNTIYF.

The rearrangement uses TRBV9 and TRBJ1-3; no firm D call. Germline values: CDR1 SGDLS, CDR2 YYNGEE. Trimming cost V 0 bases and J 4 bases, with 14 bases left between them. CDR3 length: 16 residues. In nucleotides, the CDR3 is TGTGCCAGCAGCGTAGGGTCCACGGTTTCGGGAAACACCATATATTTT. As protein: CASSVGSTVSGNTIYF.

This chain links TRBV25-1 with TRBJ1-2, with 9 bases fitting TRBD1. CDR1 MGHDK and CDR2 SYGVNS come from the germline V gene. This CDR3 comprises 15 residues. J gave up 0 bases and V 6 bases, and 5 bases lay outside the gene matches. The CDR3 DNA sequence: TGTGCCAGCAGGGGACAGGGACTTACTAACTATGGCTACACCTTC. This translates into CASRGQGLTNYGYTF.

V and J are TRBV6-5 and TRBJ2-7; 11 bases line up with TRBD1. Per germline, CDR1 MNHEY and CDR2 SVGAGI. V dropped 0 bases and J dropped 3; count of bases not matched to a gene: 4. The CDR3 is 16 residues long. As DNA, the CDR3 is TGTGCCAGCAGTTACTCGACGGGGACAGGGGGCTACGAGCAGTACTTC. It translates to CASSYSTGTGGYEQYF.

This clone was picked up a small number of times. The chain has TRBV9 and TRBJ2-7, with D perhaps matching TRBD2 (6 bases). Per the germline V gene, CDR1 is SGDLS and CDR2 is YYNGEE. CDR3 length equals 13 residues. V was shortened by 0 bases and J by 4 bases, with 8 bases between the two germline ends. CDR3 nucleotide sequence: TGTGCCAGCAGCGTAGATGGGGGGTACGAGCAGTACTTC. It yields the protein CASSVDGGYEQYF. Filled out from reference TRBV9 and TRBJ2-7, the complete variable domain reads DSGVTQTPKHLITATGQRVTLRCSPRSGDLSVYWYQQSLDQGLQFLIQYYNGEERAKGNILERFSAQQFPDLHSELNLSSLELGDSALYFCASSVDGGYEQYFGPGTRLTVT.

The gene calls are TRBV19 and TRBJ2-7; D is unclear. CDR1 LNHDA and CDR2 SQIVND come from the germline V gene (reference sequence). This CDR3 is 12 amino acids long. V lost 4 bases and J lost 2, with 6 bases in between. CDR3 bases: TGTGCCAGTAGTAACACCGCCTACGAGCAGTACTTC. As protein: CASSNTAYEQYF.

The chain carries TRBV9 and TRBJ2-5; 9 bases are a match to TRBD2. Trimming at V came to 0 bases and at J to 5 bases, leaving 5 bases not matched to a gene. CDR3 length: 15 amino acids. From germline, CDR1 is SGDLS and CDR2 YYNGEE. The CDR3 region is CASSVDAGGPETQYF. The CDR3 DNA is TGTGCCAGCAGCGTAGATGCGGGAGGGCCGGAGACCCAGTACTTC.

This chain links TRBV11-1 with TRBJ2-1; TRBD2 agrees at 12 bases. The CDR3 length is 15 residues. Germline CDR1 SGHAT, CDR2 FQDESV (reference sequence). V shed 1 base and J 15 bases; nucleotides not matched to a gene: 10. The CDR3, as DNA: TGTGCCAGCAGCTTAGGTCCCCGGACTAGCGGGGATATGTTCTTC. Its protein is CASSLGPRTSGDMFF.

V is TRBV6-5 and J is TRBJ2-3, with 11 bases matching TRBD2. CDR1 is MNHEY, CDR2 SVGAGI, per germline. V lost 2 bases to trimming and J lost 1 base; unmatched junction nucleotides: 2. This CDR3 comprises 16 residues. The CDR3 DNA reads as TGTGCCAGCAGTTACCCACTAGCGGGAGGCACAGATACGCAGTATTTT. Translated: CASSYPLAGGTDTQYF.

This chain's CDR3 is CSVEVGTGNEKLFF. The CDR3 coding sequence is TGCAGCGTTGAAGTCGGGACAGGGAATGAAAAACTGTTTTTT. This chain connects TRBV29-1 to TRBJ1-4, with TRBD1 matching 9 bases. The germline V gene has CDR1 SQVTM and CDR2 ANQGSEA. The CDR3 is made up of 14 amino acids. With V trimmed by 1 base and J by 5 bases, 2 bases remained unmatched.